This T cell receptor (beta chain) was captured by sequencing in a study of T cells in Graves' hyperthyroidism and ophthalmopathy. General study results and limits: Peripheral blood also featured most of the thyroid clonotypes expanded above 0.001.

V shed 1 base, J shed 3 bases, and the junction held 5 bases outside the gene matches. The CDR3 is made up of 15 amino acids. Germline V CDR1 and CDR2: LGHDT, YNNKEL (reference sequence). TCR beta CDR3 regions were amplified from RNA. A set of HTBI primers served as the primers for a first-round RT-PCR of the TCR CDR3. MiXCR, run by TCRdb on the multiplex PCR reads, gives a single entry per CDR3 protein. The table has approximately 370,000 distinct CDR3 sequences, about 16% seen once. This clonotype was counted ten times or more. What it binds is not known. The specimen sequenced was blood. The chain has TRBV3-1 and TRBJ1-2, with 7 bases fitting TRBD1. The sequence was collected from a woman aged 25 to 39 with Graves' hyperthyroidism. The CDR3 reads CASSQAGGPHYGYTF. Written as DNA, the CDR3 is TGTGCCAGCAGCCAAGCAGGGGGTCCGCACTATGGCTACACCTTC.